This T cell receptor (beta chain) appears in the sequencing data of a study of graft-versus-host responses after intestinal transplantation. About the research overall: Recipients had transplants, and these were multivisceral, liver-intestinal, or isolated intestinal.

Germline lookup yields CDR1 KGHSH and CDR2 LQKENI. The CDR3 is 16 amino acids. Trimming took 3 bases from V and 7 from J; bases not matched to a gene: 13. Of note for this clone: Its antigen is as yet unknown.

TCRdb keeps only in-frame clones here, not all; method: immunoSEQ multiplex PCR. The profile shows tens of thousands of clones, 90% to 95% of them singletons. The receptor comes from a human donor who was the organ donor for an intestinal transplant. The J gene is TRBJ2-7, the V gene TRBV18, with 9 bases matching TRBD1. Sequencing was performed on unstimulated CD4+ T cells sorted from spleen or lymph node cells, taken before transplant. The CDR3: CASSPTMGQGAGEQYF. In nucleotides, the CDR3 is TGTGCCAGCTCACCCACTATGGGACAGGGAGCGGGTGAGCAGTACTTC.